This T cell receptor beta chain was recorded in a study of blood T cell repertoires in COVID-19. Some clones are missing from TCRdb's copy, which holds only in-frame ones; the method was immunoSEQ multiplex PCR. The sample includes about 340,000 clones, about 87% of them seen just once. There are 17 residues in the CDR3. V was pared by 2 bases and J by 0 bases, with 17 bases between. Germline V CDR1 and CDR2: SGHDT, YYEEEE. This chain joins TRBV5-6 and TRBJ1-1, with D perhaps matching TRBD1 (5 bases). Material for sequencing was peripheral blood. The sequence was collected from a woman aged 45-65 years with COVID-19, enrolled during active disease. The CDR3 spells CASSLVIRDRLNTEAFF. The CDR3 nucleotides read TGTGCCAGCAGCTTAGTTATCCGTGACAGACTGAACACTGAAGCTTTCTTT.